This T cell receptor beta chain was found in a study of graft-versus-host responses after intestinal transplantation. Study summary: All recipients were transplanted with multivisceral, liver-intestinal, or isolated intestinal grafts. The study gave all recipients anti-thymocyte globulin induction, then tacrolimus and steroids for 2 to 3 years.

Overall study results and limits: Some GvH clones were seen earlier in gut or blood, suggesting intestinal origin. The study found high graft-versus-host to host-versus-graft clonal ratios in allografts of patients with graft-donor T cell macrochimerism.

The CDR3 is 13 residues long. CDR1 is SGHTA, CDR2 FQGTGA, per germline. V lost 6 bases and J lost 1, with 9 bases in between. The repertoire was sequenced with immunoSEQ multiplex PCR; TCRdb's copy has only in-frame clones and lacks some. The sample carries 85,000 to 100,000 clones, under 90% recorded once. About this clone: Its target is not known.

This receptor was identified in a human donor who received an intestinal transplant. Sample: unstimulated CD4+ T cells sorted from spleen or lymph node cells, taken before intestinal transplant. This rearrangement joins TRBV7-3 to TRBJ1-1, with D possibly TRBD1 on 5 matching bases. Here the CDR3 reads CASSRQTNTEAFF. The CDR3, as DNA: TGTGCCAGCAGTCGACAGACGAACACTGAAGCTTTCTTT.